These T cell receptor beta chains were read from a single sample in a study of T cell repertoires in cytomegalovirus infection. One entry per CDR3 protein results from TCRdb running MiXCR on the reads. Of about 700,000 distinct CDR3 sequences detected, around 31% appear once; the ten largest clones hold about 18%. No antigen has been identified for these receptors. This material consisted of cultured PBMCs, taken from culture after CMV antigen stimulation. Receptors originate from a human donor in good health (CMV status not recorded). Some clones in this sample may be carry-over from other donors' samples. CDR3s include the opening cysteine and the closing phenylalanine or tryptophan. A D gene is named only where the DNA matches it firmly. Some rows have no size entry. The others give once, few or many, or a class for an expanded clone.

D	size	J	length	V	DNA	CDR3
TRBD1	few	TRBJ2-1	17	TRBV5-6	TGTGCCAGCAGCGTGAGGACAGGGGTGGCGTCCTACAATGAGCAGTTCTTC	CASSVRTGVASYNEQFF
NA	NA	TRBJ1-5	15	TRBV18	TGTGCCAGCTCACCCCGCAGTCATAGCAATCAGCCCCAGCATTTT	CASSPRSHSNQPQHF
NA	many	TRBJ2-7	14	TRBV7-9	TGTGCCAGCAGCCAAGTGGGAGATTCCTACGAGCAGTACTTC	CASSQVGDSYEQYF
NA	NA	TRBJ2-2	14	TRBV7-2	TGTGCCAGCAGCTCGTGGCCTAACACCGGGGAGCTGTTTTTT	CASSSWPNTGELFF
TRBD1	NA	TRBJ2-7	15	TRBV6-1	TGTGCCAGCAGTGAAGCGGGGACAGGGGAGTACGAGCAGTACTTC	CASSEAGTGEYEQYF
NA	few	TRBJ1-2	14	TRBV11-2	TGTGCCAGCAGCCCTCGACAGGTTAACTATGGCTACACCTTC	CASSPRQVNYGYTF
NA	NA	TRBJ1-1	13	TRBV2	TGTGCCACAAGGGACAAGGGGACAACTGAAGCTTTCTTT	CATRDKGTTEAFF
TRBD2	NA	TRBJ2-1	16	TRBV7-2	TGTGCCAGCAGCTTCTCCGGTGGGAGCGGGGACAATGAGCAGTTCTTC	CASSFSGGSGDNEQFF
TRBD1	NA	TRBJ2-7	15	TRBV3-1	TGTGCCAGCAGCGCACCGGGACAGGGTTCCTACGAGCAGTACTTC	CASSAPGQGSYEQYF
NA	NA	TRBJ2-5	14	TRBV7-2	TGTGCCAGCAGCTTAGGTCCAACAGGGGAGACCCAGTACTTC	CASSLGPTGETQYF
NA	NA	TRBJ1-2	10	TRBV7-9	TGTGCCAGCAGCCCGAGTGGCTACACCTTC	CASSPSGYTF
NA	NA	TRBJ1-1	14	TRBV6-2/TRBV6-3	TGTGCCAGCAGTGCTGGTCTACGTTACACTGAAGCTTTCTTT	CASSAGLRYTEAFF
NA	NA	TRBJ1-1	18	TRBV6-5	TGTGCCAGCAGTTACGCGCGGGACACCGGAACGGGTGGCTCTGAAGCTTTCTTT	CASSYARDTGTGGSEAFF
NA	few	TRBJ2-7	15	TRBV7-2	TGTGCCAGCAGCTTAACCCCAGGGTTCCCCTACGAGCAGTACTTC	CASSLTPGFPYEQYF
NA	NA	TRBJ1-6	17	TRBV20-1	TGCAGTGCTAGAGAAGGAAGGGAGGGCTCCTATAATTCACCCCTCCACTTT	CSAREGREGSYNSPLHF
TRBD1	NA	TRBJ1-2	18	TRBV12-3/TRBV12-4	TGTGCCAGCAGTTCCTCGCCTAGGTTGACAGGGGAAGCGAATGGCTACACCTTC	CASSSSPRLTGEANGYTF
NA	many	TRBJ2-1	11	TRBV7-8	TGTGCCAGCACTACCAGCCTTGAGCAGTTCTTC	CASTTSLEQFF
NA	few	TRBJ1-4	15	TRBV15	TGTGCCACCAGCAGAGATGGGAGGACAAACGAAAAACTGTTTTTT	CATSRDGRTNEKLFF
NA	NA	TRBJ2-5	15	TRBV28	TGTGCCAGCCGCTCTGGGGGGGGCTACCAAGAGACCCAGTACTTC	CASRSGGGYQETQYF
TRBD1	NA	TRBJ2-4	15	TRBV18	TGTGCCAGCTCACCACCGACAGGGAGTATAAACATTCAGTACTTC	CASSPPTGSINIQYF
NA	NA	TRBJ2-1	12	TRBV7-4	TGTGCCAGCAGCCCCGAGGTGGGGGAGCAGTTCTTC	CASSPEVGEQFF
TRBD1	NA	TRBJ2-5	13	TRBV6-5	TGTGCCACTAACAGGGGGCGACAAGAGACCCAGTACTTC	CATNRGRQETQYF
NA	few	TRBJ1-1	11	TRBV10-3	TGTGCCATCCGGCAGAACACTGAAGCTTTCTTT	CAIRQNTEAFF
NA	NA	TRBJ2-2	14	TRBV27	TGTGCCAGCAGGCCGGGACACCCGAGCGGGGAGCTGTTTTTT	CASRPGHPSGELFF
TRBD2	many	TRBJ2-3	19	TRBV7-2	TGTGCCAGCAGCTTCCATTACTTCCGCGGGGGGGGTCCTCCCAATACGCAGTATTTT	CASSFHYFRGGGPPNTQYF
TRBD2	NA	TRBJ2-3	17	TRBV15	TGTGCCACCAGCAAACTTGGGACTAGACGTGGCACAGATACGCAGTATTTT	CATSKLGTRRGTDTQYF
NA	few	TRBJ2-7	14	TRBV6-1	TGTGCCAGCAGTGAGACCTCGGACTCATACGAGCAGTACTTC	CASSETSDSYEQYF
TRBD2	few	TRBJ2-3	16	TRBV18	TGTGCCAGCTCAAGTCTAGCGGGAGGGCCAGCAGATACGCAGTATTTT	CASSSLAGGPADTQYF
NA	few	TRBJ2-3	12	TRBV6-2/TRBV6-3	TGTGCCAGCACCTACCGGACAGATACGCAGTATTTT	CASTYRTDTQYF
NA	NA	TRBJ2-3	16	TRBV27	TGTGCCAGCGCCCCCCCCACGACGGCCAGATCAGATACGCAGTATTTT	CASAPPTTARSDTQYF
TRBD1	few	TRBJ2-7	17	TRBV11-3	TGTGCCAGCAGCTTAGGGATCGGGACAGGGGGCACGGACGAGCAGTACTTC	CASSLGIGTGGTDEQYF
TRBD2	NA	TRBJ2-1	20	TRBV7-6	TGTGCCAGCAGCCCCGGGACTAGCGGGATAACCTACAAAGTCGACAATGAGCAGTTCTTC	CASSPGTSGITYKVDNEQFF
TRBD1	NA	TRBJ2-1	15	TRBV6-5	TGTGCCAGCAGTCGTTCAGGGGGCAGGGGCAATGAGCAGTTCTTC	CASSRSGGRGNEQFF
TRBD1	few	TRBJ2-7	16	TRBV20-1	TGCAGTGCTAGACCCGGGACAGGGAAGGAACTCTACGAGCAGTACTTC	CSARPGTGKELYEQYF
NA	NA	TRBJ2-5	13	TRBV7-4	TGTGCCAGCAGCTTCGAGAGTAGCGGGACCCAGTACTTC	CASSFESSGTQYF
TRBD1	NA	TRBJ1-1	18	TRBV7-6	TGTGCCAGCAGCTTAAGTTTGGGGACAGGGGGAGGAGGCACTGAAGCTTTCTTT	CASSLSLGTGGGGTEAFF
NA	NA	TRBJ2-5	13	TRBV12-3/TRBV12-4	TGTGCCAGTAGTGTGGGGCAGCAAGAGACCCAGTACTTC	CASSVGQQETQYF
NA	many	TRBJ2-5	13	TRBV7-2	TGTGCCAGCAGCCGCGACAGGCAAGAGACCCAGTACTTC	CASSRDRQETQYF
TRBD2	NA	TRBJ2-1	14	TRBV27	TGTGCCAGCAGAAGCGGGAGTGACTACAATGAGCAGTTCTTC	CASRSGSDYNEQFF
TRBD2	NA	TRBJ2-1	17	TRBV2	TGTGCCAGCAGCGCGAACAGCGGGAGTCTGCTCTACAATGAGCAGTTCTTC	CASSANSGSLLYNEQFF
NA	NA	TRBJ2-7	18	TRBV19	TGTGCCAGTAGTATTCTGGGCCCTCGGTCACAGGCCGTCGTCGAGCAGTACTTC	CASSILGPRSQAVVEQYF
NA	NA	TRBJ2-1	16	TRBV12-3/TRBV12-4	TGTGCCAGCAGTTTAGCGCAGGGGAGCTCCTACAATGAGCAGTTCTTC	CASSLAQGSSYNEQFF
TRBD1	few	TRBJ2-1	15	TRBV7-2	TGTGCCAGCAGGGAAATCAGGGGGCCCGGGGATGAGCAGTTCTTC	CASREIRGPGDEQFF
TRBD1	NA	TRBJ2-7	14	TRBV19	TGTGCCAGCACCCAAACAGGGGATTCATACGAGCAGTACTTC	CASTQTGDSYEQYF
NA	NA	TRBJ1-6	13	TRBV4-1	TGCGCCAGCAGCCAAGTGGTGGGTTCACCCCTCCACTTT	CASSQVVGSPLHF
TRBD1	NA	TRBJ1-3	15	TRBV4-1	TGCGCCAGCAGCAAGACAGGGATCCCCGGAAACACCATATATTTT	CASSKTGIPGNTIYF
NA	NA	TRBJ2-1	11	TRBV3-1	TGTGCCAGCACCCTCGGCATTGAGCAGTTCTTC	CASTLGIEQFF
NA	NA	TRBJ1-5	14	TRBV20-1	TGCAGTGCCCTGGACGGATATAGCAATCAGCCCCAGCATTTT	CSALDGYSNQPQHF
NA	NA	TRBJ1-3	14	TRBV11-2	TGTGCCAGCAGCAATATACGACAGGGAAACACCATATATTTT	CASSNIRQGNTIYF
NA	many	TRBJ2-4	13	TRBV7-2	TGTGCCAGCAGCTCAGAGGGATGGGGCCATCACTACTTC	CASSSEGWGHHYF
NA	few	TRBJ2-7	13	TRBV6-5	TGTGCCTCCCTTTCGGCATTCCCCTACGAGCAGTACTTC	CASLSAFPYEQYF